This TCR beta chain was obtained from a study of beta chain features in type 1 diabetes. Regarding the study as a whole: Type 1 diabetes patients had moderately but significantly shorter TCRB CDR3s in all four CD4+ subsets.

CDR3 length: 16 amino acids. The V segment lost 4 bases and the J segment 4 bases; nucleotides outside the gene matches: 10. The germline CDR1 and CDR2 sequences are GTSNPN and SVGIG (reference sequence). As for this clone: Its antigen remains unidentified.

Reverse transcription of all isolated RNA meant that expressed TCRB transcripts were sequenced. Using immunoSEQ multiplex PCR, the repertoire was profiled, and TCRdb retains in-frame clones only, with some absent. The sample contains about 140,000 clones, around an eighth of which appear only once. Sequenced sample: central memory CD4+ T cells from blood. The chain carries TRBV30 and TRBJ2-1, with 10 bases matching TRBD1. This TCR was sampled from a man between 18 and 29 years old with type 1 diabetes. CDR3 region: CAWKNPGTGVYNEQFF. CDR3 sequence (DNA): TGTGCCTGGAAGAACCCCGGGACAGGGGTTTACAATGAGCAGTTCTTC. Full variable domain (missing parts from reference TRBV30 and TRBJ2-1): SQTIHQWPATLVQPVGSPLSLECTVEGTSNPNLYWYRQAAGRGLQLLFYSVGIGQISSEVPQNLSASRPQDRQFILSSKKLLLSDSGFYLCAWKNPGTGVYNEQFFGPGTRLTVL.